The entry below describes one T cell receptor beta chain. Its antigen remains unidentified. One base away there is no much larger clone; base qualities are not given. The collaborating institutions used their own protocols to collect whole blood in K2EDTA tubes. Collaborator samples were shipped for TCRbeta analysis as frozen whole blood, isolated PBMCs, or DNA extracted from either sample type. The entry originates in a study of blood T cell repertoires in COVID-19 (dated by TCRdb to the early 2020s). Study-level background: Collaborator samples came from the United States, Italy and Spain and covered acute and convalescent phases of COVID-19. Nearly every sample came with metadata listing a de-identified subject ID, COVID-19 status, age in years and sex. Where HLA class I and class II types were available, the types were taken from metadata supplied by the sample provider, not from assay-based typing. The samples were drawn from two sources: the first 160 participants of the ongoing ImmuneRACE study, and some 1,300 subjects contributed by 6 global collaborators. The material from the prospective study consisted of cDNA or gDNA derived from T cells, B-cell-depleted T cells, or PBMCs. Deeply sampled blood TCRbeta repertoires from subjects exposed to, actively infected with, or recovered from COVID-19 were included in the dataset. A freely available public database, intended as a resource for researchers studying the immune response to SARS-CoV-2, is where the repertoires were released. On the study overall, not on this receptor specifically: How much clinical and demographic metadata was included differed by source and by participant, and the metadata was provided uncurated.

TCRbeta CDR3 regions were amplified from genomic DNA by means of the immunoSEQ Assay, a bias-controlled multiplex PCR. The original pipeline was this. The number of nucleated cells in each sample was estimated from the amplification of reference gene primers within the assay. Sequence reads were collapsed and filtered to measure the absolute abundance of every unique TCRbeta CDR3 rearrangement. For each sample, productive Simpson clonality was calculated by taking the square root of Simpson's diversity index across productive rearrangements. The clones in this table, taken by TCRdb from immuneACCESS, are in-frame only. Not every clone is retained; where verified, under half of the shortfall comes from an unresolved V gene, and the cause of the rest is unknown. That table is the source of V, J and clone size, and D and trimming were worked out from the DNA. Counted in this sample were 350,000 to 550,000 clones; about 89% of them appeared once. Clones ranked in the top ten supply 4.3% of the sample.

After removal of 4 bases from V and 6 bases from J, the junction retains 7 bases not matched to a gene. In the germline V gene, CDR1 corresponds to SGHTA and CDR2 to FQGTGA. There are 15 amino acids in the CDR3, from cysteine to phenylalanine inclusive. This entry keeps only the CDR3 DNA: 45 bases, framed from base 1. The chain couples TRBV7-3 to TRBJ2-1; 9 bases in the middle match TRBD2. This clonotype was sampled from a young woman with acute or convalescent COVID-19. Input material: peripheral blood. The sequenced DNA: TGTGCCAGCAGCTCCGTAGCGGGGGAGGCCAATGAGCAGTTCTTC. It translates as CASSSVAGEANEQFF.